This T cell receptor (beta chain) was identified in a study of T cell responses to AZD1222 COVID-19 vaccine. TCRdb's table, derived via immunoSEQ multiplex PCR, lists solely in-frame clones and lacks some. The table shows approximately 31,000 clones, with more than 75% occurring only once. Whole-study findings and limits: Most donors were white British, females outnumbered males, and clonal diversity was possibly underestimated. Repertoire samples came only from after the peak T cell response. Among vaccine-associated CD4 TCRs, coverage spanned spike, with dominance at 160-218 and 743-854. Baseline serology detected seropositivity in only a handful of AZD1222 recipients.

The CDR3 extends over 14 amino acids. The germline V gene has CDR1 SGHRS and CDR2 YFSETQ. V shed 4 bases, J shed 5 bases, and the junction held 6 bases outside the gene matches. Points on this clone: Its antigen is not identified.

Sequences were derived from peripheral blood, sampled 28 days after the second AZD1222 dose. This rearrangement joins TRBV5-1 to TRBJ1-2; 9 positions match TRBD1. The receptor comes from an adult who received the AZD1222 COVID-19 vaccine. The CDR3 sequence: CASSPDRGFYGYTF. The DNA of the CDR3 is TGCGCCAGCAGCCCGGACAGGGGATTTTATGGCTACACCTTC.